The subject of this entry is one T cell receptor beta chain. The entry originates in a study of T cells in Graves' hyperthyroidism and ophthalmopathy. The V gene's germline CDR1 is LNHNV and CDR2 YYDKDF (reference sequence). Trimming took off 0 bases at V and 2 bases at J, with 4 bases between the two ends. CDR3 length equals 13 residues. Together with thyroid ultrasound, orbital computed tomography, serum thyroxine and TRAb, clinical symptoms were used for diagnoses. TCR beta CDR3 regions were amplified from RNA transcripts. The HTBI primer set served for first-round RT-PCR of the TCR CDR3. TCRdb ran MiXCR on the multiplex PCR reads and lists one entry per CDR3 protein. The sample shows a few hundred thousand distinct CDR3 sequences, around 15% of them seen only once.

This clonotype was obtained from a woman aged 55-70 years with Graves' ophthalmopathy. This chain connects TRBV15 to TRBJ2-5, with unresolved D. Input material: blood. The CDR3 region is CATSRDSQETQYF. The CDR3 coding sequence is TGTGCCACCAGCAGAGACAGTCAAGAGACCCAGTACTTC.